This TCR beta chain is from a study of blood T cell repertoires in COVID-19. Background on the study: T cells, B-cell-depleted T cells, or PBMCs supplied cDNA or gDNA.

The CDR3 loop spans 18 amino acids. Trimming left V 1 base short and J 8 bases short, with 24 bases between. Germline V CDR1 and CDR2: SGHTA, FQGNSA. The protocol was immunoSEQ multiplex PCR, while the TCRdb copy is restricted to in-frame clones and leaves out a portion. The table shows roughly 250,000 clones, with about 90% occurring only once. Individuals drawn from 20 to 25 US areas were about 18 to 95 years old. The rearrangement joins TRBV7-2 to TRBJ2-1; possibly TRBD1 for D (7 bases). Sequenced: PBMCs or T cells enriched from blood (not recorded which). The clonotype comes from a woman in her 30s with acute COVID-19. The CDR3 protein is CASSLVPPGGIFRDEQFF. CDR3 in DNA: TGTGCCAGCAGCTTAGTCCCGCCAGGGGGGATCTTTAGAGATGAGCAGTTCTTC.